The rows below give T cell receptor beta chains drawn from one sample of a study of Ad26.COV2.S vaccination and SARS-CoV-2 variants. Data came from immunoSEQ multiplex PCR; TCRdb stores just in-frame clones and leaves some out. Of about 680,000 clones listed, around 90% are singletons. Material: peripheral blood, obtained in a trial of Ad26.COV2.S vaccine versus placebo. The receptors originated from a person aged 18-60 years who received the Ad26.COV2.S COVID-19 vaccine or a placebo. CDR3s include the opening cysteine and the closing phenylalanine or tryptophan. The D gene is left open where the match is weak. Clone size is shown for a subset of rows, as once, few, many or a class of expanded clone.

CDR3aa	CDR3nt	abundance	d_gene	v_gene	j_gene
CASSSDSGTEAFF	TGTGCCAGCAGTTCGGACAGTGGGACTGAAGCTTTCTTT	once	-	TRBV5-4	TRBJ1-1
CASSFLGGFTDTQYF	TGCGCCAGCAGCTTCCTAGGGGGATTCACAGATACGCAGTATTTT	-	-	TRBV5-1	TRBJ2-3
CAWSVIGGQPQHF	TGTGCCTGGAGTGTAATCGGAGGGCAGCCCCAGCATTTT	-	-	TRBV30	TRBJ1-5
CASSQDRSSYGYTF	TGCGCCAGCAGCCAAGATAGGTCCAGCTATGGCTACACCTTC	-	-	TRBV4-1	TRBJ1-2
CASSVATRTDTQYF	TGCGCCAGCAGTGTCGCTACTCGCACAGATACGCAGTATTTT	-	-	TRBV10-1	TRBJ2-3
CASSPVRGSTDTQYF	TGTGCCAGCTCACCTGTCAGAGGTAGCACAGATACGCAGTATTTT	-	-	TRBV18	TRBJ2-3
CASCDRGQETQYF	TGTGCCAGCTGTGACAGGGGGCAAGAGACCCAGTACTTC	-	TRBD1	TRBV5-4	TRBJ2-5
CATSDSGQSSEQYF	TGTGCCACCAGTGATTCGGGACAGAGTTCCGAGCAGTACTTC	-	TRBD1	TRBV24-1	TRBJ2-7
CASSSQWTGVSWETQYF	TGTGCCAGCAGCTCCCAGTGGACAGGGGTTTCCTGGGAGACCCAGTACTTC	-	TRBD1	TRBV27	TRBJ2-5
CATSGGGSTDTQYF	TGTGCCACCAGTGGTGGGGGAAGCACAGATACGCAGTATTTT	-	-	TRBV24-1	TRBJ2-3
CASSRRDKYGYTF	TGTGCCAGCAGCCGGAGGGATAAGTATGGCTACACCTTC	-	-	TRBV27	TRBJ1-2
CASRGAEKLFF	TGTGCCAGCCGAGGCGCTGAAAAACTGTTTTTT	-	-	TRBV12-3/TRBV12-4	TRBJ1-4
CASSLRGGYYEQYF	TGTGCCAGCAGCTTGCGCGGGGGGTACTACGAGCAGTACTTC	-	TRBD2	TRBV5-6	TRBJ2-7
CASSFDRLGYNSPLHF	TGTGCCAGCAGCTTTGACAGGCTCGGCTATAATTCACCCCTCCACTTT	-	-	TRBV5-6	TRBJ1-6
CASSEFSQSSGANVLTF	TGTGCCAGCAGTGAATTTAGCCAGTCGTCTGGGGCCAACGTCCTGACTTTC	-	-	TRBV2	TRBJ2-6
CASSPEHYNEQFF	TGTGCCAGCAGCCCGGAACACTACAATGAGCAGTTCTTC	-	-	TRBV6-6	TRBJ2-1
CASSTDGRSNQPQHF	TGTGCCAGCAGCACCGACGGGAGGAGCAATCAGCCCCAGCATTTT	-	-	TRBV7-8	TRBJ1-5
CASSPGAGGGADTQYF	TGCGCCAGCAGCCCGGGTGCGGGAGGAGGGGCAGATACGCAGTATTTT	-	TRBD2	TRBV5-1	TRBJ2-3
CASSAGWEGANYGYTF	TGTGCCAGCAGCGCGGGATGGGAGGGGGCGAACTATGGCTACACCTTC	-	TRBD1	TRBV5-6	TRBJ1-2
CASIRTSGASYEQYF	TGTGCCAGCATTAGGACTAGCGGGGCATCCTACGAGCAGTACTTC	-	TRBD2	TRBV6-5	TRBJ2-7
CAPKLEHEQYF	TGTGCCCCCAAGCTAGAGCACGAGCAGTACTTC	-	-	TRBV6-5	TRBJ2-7
CASSTWRGSTDTQYF	TGTGCCAGCAGCACCTGGAGGGGATCCACAGATACGCAGTATTTT	-	-	TRBV5-6	TRBJ2-3
CASSFQGHEGNTIYF	TGTGCCAGCAGCTTTCAGGGGCACGAGGGAAACACCATATATTTT	-	-	TRBV5-6	TRBJ1-3
CASSQDQRQFDSTDTQYF	TGTGCCAGCAGCCAAGATCAGCGACAGTTCGATAGCACAGATACGCAGTATTTT	-	-	TRBV14	TRBJ2-3
CAWSGTGSYGYTF	TGTGCCTGGAGTGGGACAGGAAGCTATGGCTACACCTTC	-	TRBD1	TRBV30	TRBJ1-2
CAWSRTGVDPTNEKLFF	TGTGCCTGGAGCCGGACAGGGGTTGATCCAACTAATGAAAAACTGTTTTTT	-	TRBD1	TRBV30	TRBJ1-4
CASSPDGNYGYTF	TGTGCCAGCAGCCCGGACGGTAACTATGGCTACACCTTC	-	-	TRBV7-9	TRBJ1-2
CASSLVSLTGSGETQYF	TGTGCCAGCAGCTTAGTCAGTCTCACGGGTTCCGGAGAGACCCAGTACTTC	-	-	TRBV7-2	TRBJ2-5
CASSEQGSVGTDTQYF	TGTGCCAGCAGCGAGCAGGGTAGTGTGGGCACAGATACGCAGTATTTT	-	-	TRBV9	TRBJ2-3
CATSNSFGRGDQPQHF	TGTGCCACCAGCAACTCTTTCGGGCGCGGGGATCAGCCCCAGCATTTT	-	-	TRBV15	TRBJ1-5
CASSLGTSRNEQFF	TGTGCCAGCAGCTTGGGGACTAGCAGAAATGAGCAGTTCTTC	-	TRBD2	TRBV7-9	TRBJ2-1
CAISESLTYSGNTIYF	TGTGCCATCAGTGAGTCTCTGACTTACTCTGGAAACACCATATATTTT	once	-	TRBV10-3	TRBJ1-3
CATSDFGQGSRDEQFF	TGTGCCACCAGTGATTTCGGGCAGGGATCGCGAGATGAGCAGTTCTTC	-	-	TRBV24-1	TRBJ2-1
CASNLAGGSYNEQFF	TGTGCCAGCAATTTAGCGGGAGGGTCCTACAATGAGCAGTTCTTC	-	TRBD2	TRBV6-5	TRBJ2-1
CASSPASGKNEQFF	TGTGCCAGCTCACCGGCTAGCGGGAAAAATGAGCAGTTCTTC	-	TRBD2	TRBV18	TRBJ2-1
CATGRGRGYTF	TGTGCCACCGGAAGGGGACGAGGCTACACCTTC	-	-	TRBV19	TRBJ1-2
CASSEPLVVQPQHF	TGTGCCAGCAGTGAACCCTTGGTGGTTCAGCCCCAGCATTTT	once	-	TRBV25-1	TRBJ1-5
CASSLNPTGSFGNTIYF	TGTGCCAGCAGCTTAAACCCGACAGGGTCTTTTGGAAACACCATATATTTT	-	TRBD1	TRBV7-8	TRBJ1-3
CASKLEGHVKAFF	TGTGCCAGTAAGCTGGAGGGGCACGTGAAAGCTTTCTTT	once	-	TRBV19	TRBJ1-1
CASSPGPRTETQYF	TGTGCCAGCAGCCCGGGACCCCGGACGGAGACCCAGTACTTC	-	-	TRBV9	TRBJ2-5
CASSYSMIREAFF	TGTGCCAGCAGTTACTCGATGATCCGTGAAGCTTTCTTT	-	-	TRBV6-6	TRBJ1-1
CASSSMLTSGIYEQYF	TGTGCCAGCAGCTCTATGCTAACTAGCGGGATTTACGAGCAGTACTTC	-	TRBD2	TRBV14	TRBJ2-7
CASTSRERLNEKLFF	TGTGCCAGCACTTCCCGCGAGCGTCTTAATGAAAAACTGTTTTTT	-	-	TRBV2	TRBJ1-4
CASSPVLAYEQYF	TGTGCCAGCAGTCCTGTCCTTGCCTACGAGCAGTACTTC	-	-	TRBV6-5	TRBJ2-7
CSAVSPGQPQHF	TGCAGCGCAGTATCCCCGGGTCAGCCCCAGCATTTT	-	-	TRBV29-1	TRBJ1-5
CATSDAGTARDTQYF	TGTGCCACCAGTGACGCCGGGACGGCAAGGGATACGCAGTATTTT	-	-	TRBV24-1	TRBJ2-3
CASSVVVGDGYTF	TGTGCCAGCAGCGTAGTTGTAGGGGATGGCTACACCTTC	-	-	TRBV9	TRBJ1-2
CASSTQNTEAFF	TGTGCCAGCAGCACACAGAACACTGAAGCTTTCTTT	-	-	TRBV11-1	TRBJ1-1
CASSSRTGGNTEAFF	TGTGCCAGCAGTTCACGGACAGGGGGAAACACTGAAGCTTTCTTT	-	TRBD1	TRBV6-5	TRBJ1-1
CASSYAGPRGYTF	TGTGCCAGCAGTTACGCAGGTCCGCGCGGCTACACCTTC	-	-	TRBV6-5	TRBJ1-2
CASSEGGYGYTF	TGTGCCAGCAGTGAAGGGGGCTATGGCTACACCTTC	-	-	TRBV2	TRBJ1-2
CASSLQGNRAYEQYF	TGTGCCAGCAGCCTCCAGGGTAATCGGGCCTACGAGCAGTACTTC	-	-	TRBV4-2	TRBJ2-7
CASGPGGGRETQYF	TGTGCTAGTGGTCCAGGGGGGGGCAGGGAGACCCAGTACTTC	once	-	TRBV12-5	TRBJ2-5
CACERDVYEQYF	TGTGCCTGCGAGCGGGATGTCTACGAGCAGTACTTC	-	TRBD2	TRBV30	TRBJ2-7
CASSPMGTERSEAFF	TGTGCCAGCTCACCAATGGGGACAGAACGTTCCGAAGCTTTCTTT	once	TRBD1	TRBV18	TRBJ1-1
CATSRGGYEQYF	TGTGCCACCAGCAGAGGAGGGTACGAGCAGTACTTC	-	-	TRBV15	TRBJ2-7
CASSPGQNTEAFF	TGTGCCAGCAGCCCGGGACAGAACACTGAAGCTTTCTTT	-	-	TRBV9	TRBJ1-1
CAGGTGGKVPEAFF	TGTGCCGGCGGGACAGGGGGTAAGGTTCCTGAAGCTTTCTTT	-	TRBD1	TRBV7-2	TRBJ1-1
CASGQGGNQPQHF	TGTGCCAGCGGACAGGGGGGAAATCAGCCCCAGCATTTT	-	TRBD1	TRBV7-9	TRBJ1-5